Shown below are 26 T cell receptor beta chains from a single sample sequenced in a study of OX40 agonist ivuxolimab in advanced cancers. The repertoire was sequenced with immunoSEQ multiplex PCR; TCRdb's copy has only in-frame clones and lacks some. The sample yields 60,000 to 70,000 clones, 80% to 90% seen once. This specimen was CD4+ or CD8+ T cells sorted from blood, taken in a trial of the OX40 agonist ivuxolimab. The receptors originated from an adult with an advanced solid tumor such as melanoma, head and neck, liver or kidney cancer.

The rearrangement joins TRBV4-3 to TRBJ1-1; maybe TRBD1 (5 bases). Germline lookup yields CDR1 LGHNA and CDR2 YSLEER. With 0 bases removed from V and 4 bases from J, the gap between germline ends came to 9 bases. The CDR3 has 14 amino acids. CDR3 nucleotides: TGCGCCAGCAGCCAAGATCGGGGGAGCACTGAAGCTTTCTTT. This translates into CASSQDRGSTEAFF.

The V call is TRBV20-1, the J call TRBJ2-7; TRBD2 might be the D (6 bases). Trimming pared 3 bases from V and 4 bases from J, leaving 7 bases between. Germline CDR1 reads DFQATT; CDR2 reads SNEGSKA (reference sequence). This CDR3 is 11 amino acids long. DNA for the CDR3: TGCAGTGCTAGGACTAGTTACGAGCAGTACTTC. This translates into CSARTSYEQYF.

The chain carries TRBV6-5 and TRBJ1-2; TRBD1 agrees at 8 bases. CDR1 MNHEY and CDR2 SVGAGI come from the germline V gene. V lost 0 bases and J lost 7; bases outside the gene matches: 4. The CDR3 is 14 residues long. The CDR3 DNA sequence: TGTGCCAGCAGTTACTCGTGGGACAGGAGTGGCTACACCTTC. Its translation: CASSYSWDRSGYTF.

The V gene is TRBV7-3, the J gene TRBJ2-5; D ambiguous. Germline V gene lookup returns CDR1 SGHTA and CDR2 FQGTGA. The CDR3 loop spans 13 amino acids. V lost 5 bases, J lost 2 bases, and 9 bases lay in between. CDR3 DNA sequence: TGTGCCAGCAGCCCGGGCGGTCAAGAGACCCAGTACTTC. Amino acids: CASSPGGQETQYF.

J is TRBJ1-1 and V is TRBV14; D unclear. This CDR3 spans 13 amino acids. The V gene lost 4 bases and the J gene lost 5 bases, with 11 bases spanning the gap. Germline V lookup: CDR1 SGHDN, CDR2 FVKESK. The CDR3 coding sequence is TGTGCCAGCAGCCTTATAGGGAGAACTGAAGCTTTCTTT. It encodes CASSLIGRTEAFF.

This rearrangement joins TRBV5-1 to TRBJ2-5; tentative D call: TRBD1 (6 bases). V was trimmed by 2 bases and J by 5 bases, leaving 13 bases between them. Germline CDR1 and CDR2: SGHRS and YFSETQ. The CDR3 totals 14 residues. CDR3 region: CASSFGAQGETQYF. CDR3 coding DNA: TGCGCCAGCAGCTTCGGGGCCCAGGGGGAGACCCAGTACTTC.

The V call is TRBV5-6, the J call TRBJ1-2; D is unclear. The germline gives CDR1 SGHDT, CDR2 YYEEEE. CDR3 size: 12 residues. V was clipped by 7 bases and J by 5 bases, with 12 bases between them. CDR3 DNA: TGTGCCAGCTCAGACCGGACTTATGGCTACACCTTC. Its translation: CASSDRTYGYTF. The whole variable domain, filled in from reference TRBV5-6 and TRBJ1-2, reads DAGVTQSPTHLIKTRGQQVTLRCSPKSGHDTVSWYQQALGQGPQFIFQYYEEEERQRGNFPDRFSGHQFPNYSSELNVNALLLGDSALYLCASSDRTYGYTFGSGTRLTVV.

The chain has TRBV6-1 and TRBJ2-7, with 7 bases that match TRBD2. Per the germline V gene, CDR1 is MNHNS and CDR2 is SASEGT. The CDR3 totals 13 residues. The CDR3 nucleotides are TGTGTGAGCGGGGAGCCCAGCTCCTACGAGCAGTACTTC. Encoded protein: CVSGEPSSYEQYF.

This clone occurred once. CDR3 loop: CSVEKGLVSEQFF. The CDR3, as DNA: TGCAGCGTTGAAAAGGGGTTAGTCAGTGAGCAGTTCTTC. The chain couples TRBV29-1 to TRBJ2-1; D perhaps matches TRBD1 (5 bases). Germline values: CDR1 SQVTM, CDR2 ANQGSEA. Deletions cut 2 bases from V and 9 bases from J, with 14 bases between. The CDR3 sequence is 13 residues long.

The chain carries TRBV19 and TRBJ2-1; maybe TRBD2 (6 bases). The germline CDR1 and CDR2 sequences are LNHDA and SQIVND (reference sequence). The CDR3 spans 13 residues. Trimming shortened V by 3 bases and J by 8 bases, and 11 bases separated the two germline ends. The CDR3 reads CASSMTSPDEQFF. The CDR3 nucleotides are TGTGCCAGTAGTATGACTAGTCCCGATGAGCAGTTCTTC. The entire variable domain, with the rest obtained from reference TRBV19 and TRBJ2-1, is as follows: DGGITQSPKYLFRKEGQNVTLSCEQNLNHDAMYWYRQDPGQGLRLIYYSQIVNDFQKGDIAEGYSVSREKKESFPLTVTSAQKNPTAFYLCASSMTSPDEQFFGPGTRLTVL.

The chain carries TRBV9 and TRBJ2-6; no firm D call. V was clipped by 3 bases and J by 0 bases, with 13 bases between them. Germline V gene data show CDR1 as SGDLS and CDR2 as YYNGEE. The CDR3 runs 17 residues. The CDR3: CASSESLRRSGANVLTF. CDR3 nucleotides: TGTGCCAGCAGCGAATCCCTCAGGCGCTCTGGGGCCAACGTCCTGACTTTC.

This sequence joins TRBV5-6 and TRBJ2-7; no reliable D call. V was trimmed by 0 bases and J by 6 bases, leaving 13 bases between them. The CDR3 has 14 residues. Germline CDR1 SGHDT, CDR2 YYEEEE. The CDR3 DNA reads TGTGCCAGCAGCTTGGCGGTCCCTAAAGTCGAGCAGTACTTC. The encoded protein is CASSLAVPKVEQYF.

Here the CDR3 DNA reads TGTGCCAGCTCACTAAAGCAGGGAGCTGGGGCCAACGTCCTGACTTTC. Translated: CASSLKQGAGANVLTF. The rearrangement joins TRBV18 to TRBJ2-6; D may be TRBD1 or TRBD2 (5 bases each). Germline V CDR1 and CDR2: KGHSH, LQKENI. V shed 4 bases and J shed 2 bases, with 12 bases lying between them. CDR3 length: 16 residues.

CDR3 nucleotide sequence: TGTGCCAGCAGCAAAGCGAGACAGTCCTACGAGCAGTACTTC. Translated: CASSKARQSYEQYF. The chain recombines TRBV21-1 with TRBJ2-7; TRBD1, the table's D call, lacks a check against the DNA. TRBV21-1 is given as a pseudogene. The CDR3 is 14 residues long.

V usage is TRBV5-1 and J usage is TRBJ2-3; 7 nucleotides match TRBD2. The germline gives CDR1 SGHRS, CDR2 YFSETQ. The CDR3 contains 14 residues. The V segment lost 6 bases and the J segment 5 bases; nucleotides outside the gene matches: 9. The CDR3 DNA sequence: TGCGCCAGCAACTCGGGCGGGAGCTTAGATACGCAGTATTTT. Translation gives CASNSGGSLDTQYF.

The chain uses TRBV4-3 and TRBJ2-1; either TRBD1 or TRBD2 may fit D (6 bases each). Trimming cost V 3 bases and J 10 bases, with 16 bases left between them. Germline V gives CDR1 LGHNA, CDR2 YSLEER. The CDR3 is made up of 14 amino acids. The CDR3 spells CASSHASGGKEQFF. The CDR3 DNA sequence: TGCGCCAGCAGCCATGCCTCCGGGGGCAAGGAGCAGTTCTTC.

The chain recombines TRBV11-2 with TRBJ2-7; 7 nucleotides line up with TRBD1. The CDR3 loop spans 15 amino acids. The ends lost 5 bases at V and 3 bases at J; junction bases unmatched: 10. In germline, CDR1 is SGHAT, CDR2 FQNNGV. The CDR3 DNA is TGTGCCAGCAGCCGACCCCGGGGACAGAACTACGAGCAGTACTTC. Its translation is CASSRPRGQNYEQYF.

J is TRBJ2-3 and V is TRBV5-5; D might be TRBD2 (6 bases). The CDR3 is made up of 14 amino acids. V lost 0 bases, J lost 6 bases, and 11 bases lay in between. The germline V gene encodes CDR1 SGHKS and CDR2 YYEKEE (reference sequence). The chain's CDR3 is CASSLGTRGDTQYF. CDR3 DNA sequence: TGTGCCAGCAGCTTGGGGACCCGGGGGGATACGCAGTATTTT.

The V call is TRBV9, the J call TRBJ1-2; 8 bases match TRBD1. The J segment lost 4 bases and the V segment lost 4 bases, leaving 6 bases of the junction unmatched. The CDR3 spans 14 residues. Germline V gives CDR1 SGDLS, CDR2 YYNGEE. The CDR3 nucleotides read TGTGCCAGCAGCTTCGGACAGGGTGGCTATGGCTACACCTTC. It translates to CASSFGQGGYGYTF. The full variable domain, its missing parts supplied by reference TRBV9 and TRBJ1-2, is DSGVTQTPKHLITATGQRVTLRCSPRSGDLSVYWYQQSLDQGLQFLIQYYNGEERAKGNILERFSAQQFPDLHSELNLSSLELGDSALYFCASSFGQGGYGYTFGSGTRLTVV.

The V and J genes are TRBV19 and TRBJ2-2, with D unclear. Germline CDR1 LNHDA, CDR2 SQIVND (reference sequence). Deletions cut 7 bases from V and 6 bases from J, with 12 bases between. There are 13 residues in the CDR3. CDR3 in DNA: TGTGCCAGTACTAAAAGGACGGCCGGGGAGCTGTTTTTT. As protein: CASTKRTAGELFF.

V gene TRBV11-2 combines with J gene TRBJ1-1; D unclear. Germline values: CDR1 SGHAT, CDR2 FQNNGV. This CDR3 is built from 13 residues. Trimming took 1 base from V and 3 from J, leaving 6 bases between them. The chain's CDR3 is CASSLAAYTEAFF. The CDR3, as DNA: TGTGCCAGCAGCTTAGCAGCTTACACTGAAGCTTTCTTT.

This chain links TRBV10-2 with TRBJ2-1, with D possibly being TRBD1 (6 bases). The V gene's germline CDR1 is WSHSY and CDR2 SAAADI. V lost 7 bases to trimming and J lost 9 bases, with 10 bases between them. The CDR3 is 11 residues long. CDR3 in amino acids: CASTSGVEQFF. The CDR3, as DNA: TGCGCCAGCACCTCAGGGGTTGAGCAGTTCTTC.

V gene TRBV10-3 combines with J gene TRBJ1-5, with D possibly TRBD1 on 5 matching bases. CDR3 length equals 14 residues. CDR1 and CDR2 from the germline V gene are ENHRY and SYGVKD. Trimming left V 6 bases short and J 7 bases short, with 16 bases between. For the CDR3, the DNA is TGTGCCATCAGCGGCATCGGGGGTGTGCAGCCCCAGCATTTT. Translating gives CAISGIGGVQPQHF.

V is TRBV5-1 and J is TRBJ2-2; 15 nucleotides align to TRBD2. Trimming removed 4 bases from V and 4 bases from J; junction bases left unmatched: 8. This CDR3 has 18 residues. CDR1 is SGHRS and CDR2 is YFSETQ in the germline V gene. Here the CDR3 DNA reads TGCGCCAGCAGCAAGACCCCGGGACTAGCGGGAGGCACCGGGGAGCTGTTTTTT. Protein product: CASSKTPGLAGGTGELFF.

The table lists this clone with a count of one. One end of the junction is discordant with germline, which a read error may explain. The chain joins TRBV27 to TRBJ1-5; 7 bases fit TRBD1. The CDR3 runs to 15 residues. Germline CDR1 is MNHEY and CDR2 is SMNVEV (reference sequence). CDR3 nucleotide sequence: TGTGCCAGCAGCTACAGGGGCCTGGGCAATCGGCCCCAGCATTTT. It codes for CASSYRGLGNRPQHF.

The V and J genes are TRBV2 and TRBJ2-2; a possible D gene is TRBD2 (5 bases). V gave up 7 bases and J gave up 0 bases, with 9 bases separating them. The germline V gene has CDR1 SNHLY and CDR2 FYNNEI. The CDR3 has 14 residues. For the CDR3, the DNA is TGTGCCAGCATAGAGGGCTCGAACACCGGGGAGCTGTTTTTT. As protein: CASIEGSNTGELFF.